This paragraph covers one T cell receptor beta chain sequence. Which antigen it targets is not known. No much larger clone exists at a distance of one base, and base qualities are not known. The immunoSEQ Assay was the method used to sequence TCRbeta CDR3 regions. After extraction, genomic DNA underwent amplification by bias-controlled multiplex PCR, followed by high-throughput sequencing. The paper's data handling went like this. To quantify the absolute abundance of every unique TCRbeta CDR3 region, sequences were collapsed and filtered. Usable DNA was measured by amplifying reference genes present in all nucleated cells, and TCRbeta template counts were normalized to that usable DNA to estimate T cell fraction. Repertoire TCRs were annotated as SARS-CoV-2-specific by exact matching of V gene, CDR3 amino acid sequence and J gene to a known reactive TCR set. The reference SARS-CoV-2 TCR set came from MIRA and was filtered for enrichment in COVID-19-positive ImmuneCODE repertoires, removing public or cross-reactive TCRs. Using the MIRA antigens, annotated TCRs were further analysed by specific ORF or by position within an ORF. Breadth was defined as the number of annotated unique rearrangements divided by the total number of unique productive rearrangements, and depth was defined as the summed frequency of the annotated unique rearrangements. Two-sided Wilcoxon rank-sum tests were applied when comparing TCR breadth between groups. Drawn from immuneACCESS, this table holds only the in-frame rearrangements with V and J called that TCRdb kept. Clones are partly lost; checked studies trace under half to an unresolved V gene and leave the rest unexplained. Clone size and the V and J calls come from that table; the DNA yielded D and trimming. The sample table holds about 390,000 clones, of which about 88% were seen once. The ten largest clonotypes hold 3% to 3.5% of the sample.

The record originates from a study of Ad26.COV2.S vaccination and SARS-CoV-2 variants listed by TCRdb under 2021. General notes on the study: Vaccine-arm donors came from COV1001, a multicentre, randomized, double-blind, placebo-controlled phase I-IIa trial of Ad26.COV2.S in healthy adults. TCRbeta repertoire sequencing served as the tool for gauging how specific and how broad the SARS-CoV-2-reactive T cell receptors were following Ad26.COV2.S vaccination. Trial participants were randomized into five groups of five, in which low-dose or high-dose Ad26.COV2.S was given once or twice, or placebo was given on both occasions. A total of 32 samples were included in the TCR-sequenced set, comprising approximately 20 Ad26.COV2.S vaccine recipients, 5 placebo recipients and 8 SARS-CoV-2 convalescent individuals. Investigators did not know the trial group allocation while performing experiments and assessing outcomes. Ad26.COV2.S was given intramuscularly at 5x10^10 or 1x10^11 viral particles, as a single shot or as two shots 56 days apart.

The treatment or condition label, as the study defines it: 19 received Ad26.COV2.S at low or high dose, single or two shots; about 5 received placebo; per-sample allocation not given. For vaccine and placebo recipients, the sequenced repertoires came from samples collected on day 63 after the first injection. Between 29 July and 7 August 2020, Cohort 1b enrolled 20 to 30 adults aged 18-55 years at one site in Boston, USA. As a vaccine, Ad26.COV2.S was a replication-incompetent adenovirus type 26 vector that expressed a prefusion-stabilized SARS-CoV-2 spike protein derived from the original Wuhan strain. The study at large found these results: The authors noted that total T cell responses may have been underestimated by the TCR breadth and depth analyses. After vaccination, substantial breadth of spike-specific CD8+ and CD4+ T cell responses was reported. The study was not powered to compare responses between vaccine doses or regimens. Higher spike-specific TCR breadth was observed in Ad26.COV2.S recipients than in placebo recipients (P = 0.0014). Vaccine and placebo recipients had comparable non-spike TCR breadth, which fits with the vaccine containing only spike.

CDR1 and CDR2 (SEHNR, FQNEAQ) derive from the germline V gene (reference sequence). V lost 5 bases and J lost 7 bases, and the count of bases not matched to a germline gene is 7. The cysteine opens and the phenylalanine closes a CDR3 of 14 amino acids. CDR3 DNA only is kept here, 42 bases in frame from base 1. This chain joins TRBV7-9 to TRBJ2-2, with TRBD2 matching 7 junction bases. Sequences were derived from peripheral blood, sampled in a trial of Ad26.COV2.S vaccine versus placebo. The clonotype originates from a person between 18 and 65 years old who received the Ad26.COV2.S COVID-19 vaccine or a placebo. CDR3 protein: CASSDSTGGGELFF. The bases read TGTGCCAGCAGCGATTCGACGGGGGGCGGGGAGCTGTTTTTT.